A single T cell receptor beta chain is shown here with its context. The data belong to a study of T cells after yellow fever vaccination. V dropped 3 bases and J dropped 1 base, with 13 bases sitting between them. Germline CDR1 is SGHKS and CDR2 is YYEKEE (reference sequence). The CDR3 has 15 amino acids. TCRdb ran MiXCR on the 5' RACE reads and lists one entry per CDR3 protein. The data contain fewer than 100,000 distinct CDR3 sequences, under 9% of them seen just once; the ten biggest clones take up 15% to 20%. This TCR was sampled from a man in his late teens or twenties who received the YFV17D yellow fever vaccine. The chain recombines TRBV5-5 with TRBJ2-5; TRBD2 might be the D (6 bases). Sample: CD8+ T cells not binding an NS4B(214-222) dextramer, sorted from PBMCs, taken less than 18 days after the first yellow fever vaccination. The CDR3 sequence: CASSSPGEIQETQYF. For the CDR3, the DNA is TGTGCCAGCAGCTCCCCGGGAGAGATCCAAGAGACCCAGTACTTC.